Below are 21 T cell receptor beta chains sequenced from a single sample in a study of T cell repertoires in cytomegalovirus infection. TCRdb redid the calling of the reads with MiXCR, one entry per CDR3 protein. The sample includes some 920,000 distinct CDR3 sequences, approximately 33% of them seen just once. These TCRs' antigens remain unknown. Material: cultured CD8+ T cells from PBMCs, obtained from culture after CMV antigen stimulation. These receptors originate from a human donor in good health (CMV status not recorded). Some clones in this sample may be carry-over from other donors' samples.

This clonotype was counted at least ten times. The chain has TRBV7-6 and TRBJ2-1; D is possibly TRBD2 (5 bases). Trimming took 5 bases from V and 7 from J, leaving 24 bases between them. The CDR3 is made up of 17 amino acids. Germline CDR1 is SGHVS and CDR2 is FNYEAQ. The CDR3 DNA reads TGTGCCAGCAGCGACGGGAACAAAATCCCCTTTGTGAATGAGCAGTTCTTC. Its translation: CASSDGNKIPFVNEQFF.

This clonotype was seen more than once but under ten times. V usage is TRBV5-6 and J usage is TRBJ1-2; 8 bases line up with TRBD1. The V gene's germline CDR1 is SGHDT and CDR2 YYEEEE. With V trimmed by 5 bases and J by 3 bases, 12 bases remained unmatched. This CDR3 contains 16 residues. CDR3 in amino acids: CASSRDQGASYYGYTF. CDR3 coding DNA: TGTGCCAGCAGTCGTGACCAGGGGGCGTCCTACTATGGCTACACCTTC. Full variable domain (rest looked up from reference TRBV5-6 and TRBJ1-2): DAGVTQSPTHLIKTRGQQVTLRCSPKSGHDTVSWYQQALGQGPQFIFQYYEEEERQRGNFPDRFSGHQFPNYSSELNVNALLLGDSALYLCASSRDQGASYYGYTFGSGTRLTVV.

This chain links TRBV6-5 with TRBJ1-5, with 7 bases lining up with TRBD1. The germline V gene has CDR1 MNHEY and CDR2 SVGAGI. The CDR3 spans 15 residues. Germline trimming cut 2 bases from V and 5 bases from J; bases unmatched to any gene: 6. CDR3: CASSYNRGRHQPQHF. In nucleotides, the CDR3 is TGTGCCAGCAGTTACAACAGGGGCAGACATCAGCCCCAGCATTTT.

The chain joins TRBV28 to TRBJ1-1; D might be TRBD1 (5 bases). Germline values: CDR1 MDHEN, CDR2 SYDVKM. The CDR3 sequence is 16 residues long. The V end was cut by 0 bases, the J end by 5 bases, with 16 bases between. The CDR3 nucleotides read TGTGCCAGCAGTTTATGGGACACCCCGGGTGGGACTGAAGCTTTCTTT. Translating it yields CASSLWDTPGGTEAFF.

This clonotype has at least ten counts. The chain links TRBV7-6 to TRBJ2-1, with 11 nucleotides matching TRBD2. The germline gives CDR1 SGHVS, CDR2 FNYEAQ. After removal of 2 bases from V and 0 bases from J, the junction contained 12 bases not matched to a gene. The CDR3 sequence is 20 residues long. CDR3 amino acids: CASSLLAGLAGHSSYNEQFF. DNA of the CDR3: TGTGCCAGCAGCTTATTAGCCGGACTAGCGGGCCACAGCTCCTACAATGAGCAGTTCTTC.

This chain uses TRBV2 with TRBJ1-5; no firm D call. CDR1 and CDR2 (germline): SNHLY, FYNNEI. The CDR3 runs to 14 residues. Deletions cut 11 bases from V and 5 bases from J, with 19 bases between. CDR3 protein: CASAESGGDQPQHF. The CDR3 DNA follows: TGTGCCTCAGCAGAGTCGGGCGGGGATCAGCCCCAGCATTTT. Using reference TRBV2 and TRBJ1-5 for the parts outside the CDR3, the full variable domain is EPEVTQTPSHQVTQMGQEVILRCVPISNHLYFYWYRQILGQKVEFLVSFYNNEISEKSEIFDDQFSVERPDGSNFTLKIRSTKLEDSAMYFCASAESGGDQPQHFGDGTRLSIL.

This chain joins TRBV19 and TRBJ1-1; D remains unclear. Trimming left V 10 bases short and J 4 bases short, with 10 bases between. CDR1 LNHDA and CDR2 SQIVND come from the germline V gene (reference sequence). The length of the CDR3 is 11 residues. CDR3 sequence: CATNGVTEAFF. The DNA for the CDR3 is TGTGCCACCAACGGGGTCACTGAAGCTTTCTTT.

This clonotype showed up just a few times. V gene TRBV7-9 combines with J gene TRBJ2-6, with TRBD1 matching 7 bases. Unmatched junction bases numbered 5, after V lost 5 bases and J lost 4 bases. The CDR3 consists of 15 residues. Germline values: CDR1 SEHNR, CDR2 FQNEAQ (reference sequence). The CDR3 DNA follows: TGTGCCAGCAGCATCCGGACAGGCGGGGCCAACGTCCTGACTTTC. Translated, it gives CASSIRTGGANVLTF.

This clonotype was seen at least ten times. CDR3 sequence (DNA): TGTGCCAGCAGCACTAGTGGCACAGATACGCAGTATTTT. Translation gives CASSTSGTDTQYF. V usage is TRBV7-8 and J usage is TRBJ2-3; tentatively, D is TRBD2 (5 bases). Germline V lookup: CDR1 SGHVS, CDR2 FQNEAQ. V gave up 5 bases and J gave up 1 base, with 7 bases separating them. The CDR3 sequence is 13 residues long.

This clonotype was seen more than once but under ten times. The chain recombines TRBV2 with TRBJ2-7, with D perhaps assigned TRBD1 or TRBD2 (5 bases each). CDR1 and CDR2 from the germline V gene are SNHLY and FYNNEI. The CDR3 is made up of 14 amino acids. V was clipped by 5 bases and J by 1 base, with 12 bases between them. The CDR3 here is CASSPGLASYEQYV. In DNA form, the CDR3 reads TGTGCCAGCAGTCCGGGGCTGGCTTCCTACGAGCAGTACGTC.

The CDR3 loop reads CASSDHGTQNGYTF. The CDR3 bases are TGCGCCAGCAGCGACCACGGGACCCAGAATGGCTACACCTTC. V usage is TRBV5-1 and J usage is TRBJ1-2, with a weak D call TRBD1 (5 bases). Germline loops: CDR1 SGHRS, CDR2 YFSETQ. CDR3 size: 14 residues. V was trimmed by 4 bases and J by 6 bases, leaving 16 bases between them. The full variable domain, its missing parts supplied by reference TRBV5-1 and TRBJ1-2, is KAGVTQTPRYLIKTRGQQVTLSCSPISGHRSVSWYQQTPGQGLQFLFEYFSETQRNKGNFPGRFSGRQFSNSRSEMNVSTLELGDSALYLCASSDHGTQNGYTFGSGTRLTVV.

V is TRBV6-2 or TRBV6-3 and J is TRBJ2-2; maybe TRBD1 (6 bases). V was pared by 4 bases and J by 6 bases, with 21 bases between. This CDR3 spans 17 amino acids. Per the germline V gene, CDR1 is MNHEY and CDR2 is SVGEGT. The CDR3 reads CASSSSGRDKPAGELFF. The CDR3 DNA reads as TGTGCCAGCAGTTCCTCGGGCCGGGACAAACCGGCCGGGGAGCTGTTTTTT.

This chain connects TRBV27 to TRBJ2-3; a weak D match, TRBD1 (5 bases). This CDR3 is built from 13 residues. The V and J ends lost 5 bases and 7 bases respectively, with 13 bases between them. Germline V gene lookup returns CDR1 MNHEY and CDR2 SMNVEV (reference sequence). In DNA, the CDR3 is TGTGCCAGCAGTAATGGACACACTAATACGCAGTATTTT. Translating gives CASSNGHTNTQYF.

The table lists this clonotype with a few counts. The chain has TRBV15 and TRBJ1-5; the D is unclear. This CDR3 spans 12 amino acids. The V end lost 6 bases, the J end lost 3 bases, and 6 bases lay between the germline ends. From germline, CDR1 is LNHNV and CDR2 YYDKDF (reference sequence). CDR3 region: CATSEVNQPQHF. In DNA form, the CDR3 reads TGTGCCACCAGTGAGGTCAATCAGCCCCAGCATTTT.

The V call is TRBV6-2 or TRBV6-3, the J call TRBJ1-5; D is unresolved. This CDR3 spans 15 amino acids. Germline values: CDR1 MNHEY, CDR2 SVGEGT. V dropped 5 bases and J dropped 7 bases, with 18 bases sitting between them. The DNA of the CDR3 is TGTGCCAGCAGTGACTTGGACTTTAAGCAGCAGCCCCAGCATTTT. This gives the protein CASSDLDFKQQPQHF.

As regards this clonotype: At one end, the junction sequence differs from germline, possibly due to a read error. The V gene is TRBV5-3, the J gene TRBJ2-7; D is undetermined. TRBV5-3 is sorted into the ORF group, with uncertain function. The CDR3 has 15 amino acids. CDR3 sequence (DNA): TGTGCCAGCAGCTTGGCCAAGGGCCTCTCCTACGAGCAGTACTTC. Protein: CASSLAKGLSYEQYF.

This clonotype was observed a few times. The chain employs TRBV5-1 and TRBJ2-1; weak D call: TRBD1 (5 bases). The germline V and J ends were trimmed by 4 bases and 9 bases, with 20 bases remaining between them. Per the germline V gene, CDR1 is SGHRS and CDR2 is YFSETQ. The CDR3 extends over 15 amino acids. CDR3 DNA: TGCGCCAGCAGCCGAGACAGCGCCTCGATCGTTGAGCAGTTCTTC. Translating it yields CASSRDSASIVEQFF.

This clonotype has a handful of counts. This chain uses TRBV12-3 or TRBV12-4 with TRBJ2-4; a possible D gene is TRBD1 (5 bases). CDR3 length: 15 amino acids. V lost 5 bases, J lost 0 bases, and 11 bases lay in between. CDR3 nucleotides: TGTGCCAGCAGTCGTTCAGGGAAAGCCAAAAACATTCAGTACTTC. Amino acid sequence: CASSRSGKAKNIQYF.

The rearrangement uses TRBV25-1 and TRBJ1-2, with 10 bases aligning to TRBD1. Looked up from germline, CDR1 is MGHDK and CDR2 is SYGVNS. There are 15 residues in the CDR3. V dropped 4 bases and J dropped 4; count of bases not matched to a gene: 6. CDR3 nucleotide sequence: TGTGCCAGCAGTGGACCGGGACAGGGGACCTATGGCTACACCTTC. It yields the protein CASSGPGQGTYGYTF.

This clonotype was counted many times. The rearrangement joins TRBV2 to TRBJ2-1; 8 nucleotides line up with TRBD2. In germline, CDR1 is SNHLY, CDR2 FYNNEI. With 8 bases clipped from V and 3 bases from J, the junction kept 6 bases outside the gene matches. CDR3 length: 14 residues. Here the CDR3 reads CASVAGGVYNEQFF. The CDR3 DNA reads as TGTGCCAGCGTAGCCGGGGGGGTCTACAATGAGCAGTTCTTC.

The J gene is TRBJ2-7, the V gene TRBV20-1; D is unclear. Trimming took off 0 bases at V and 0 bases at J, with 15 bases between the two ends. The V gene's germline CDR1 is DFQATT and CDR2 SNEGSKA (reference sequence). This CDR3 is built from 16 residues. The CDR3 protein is CSARDPSASSSYEQYF. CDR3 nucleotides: TGCAGTGCTAGAGATCCGTCAGCCTCGAGCTCCTACGAGCAGTACTTC.